This T cell receptor beta chain was retrieved from a study of shared clonotypes between healthy human individuals (dated by TCRdb to 2018 to 2020). In the study overall: The cohort included three men and two women between 18 and 49 years of age. For each donor, CD4 naive and CD4 memory were each run on three plates, CD8 naive on two plates, and CD8 memory on one plate. Blood TCR repertoires of four to six healthy adults were deeply sequenced to estimate repertoire size and the extent of clonotype sharing between individuals. To increase sequencing depth and limit assay-specific biases, different laboratories used diverse techniques to prepare libraries and sequence TCR repertoires. Per donor, leukapheresis produced somewhere between about 0.9 and 10 billion PBMCs.

Notes on this clone: Its antigen remains undetermined. Per-base quality was not reported, and no clone a single base away is much larger than it.

Donors were healthy HIV-negative adults with no recently reported acute infections or vaccinations. All donors were Caucasian adults living in Nashville, Tennessee, USA. Magnetic negative selection was used to enrich CD4+ T cells, after which naive cells were positively selected on CD45RA and the negative fraction became the memory subset. After blood collection by leukapheresis, PBMCs were isolated using Ficoll-Histopaque density gradient centrifugation and then cryopreserved in the vapor phase of liquid nitrogen. Analytical flow cytometry was used to check the purity and quantity of every magnetically sorted T cell population. Genomic DNA was isolated from each sorted fraction and quantified by UV absorbance on a Nanodrop 2000c. Paper-wide results and their limitations: Pairwise subsampling led to the expectation that sequencing depth would affect the degree of clonotype sharing among donors. Only blood was sampled, and tissue TCR repertoires likely differ from those in blood. Estimated clonotype richness was generally larger for naive than for memory subsets. Sharing across a few donors was observed for about 5% of naive CD4, 3.5% of naive CD8, about 2.5% of memory CD4, and about 0.4% of memory CD8 clonotypes. Higher generation probabilities were observed for clonotypes shared by all four sorted-subset donors than for non-shared clonotypes. Even with the large sequencing depth, rarefaction of the sorted-subset datasets indicated that sequencing was incomplete. The small number of donors limited the genetic and exposure-history diversity represented.

Using the deep immunoSEQ assay, TCR CDR3 regions were amplified from genomic DNA by multiplex PCR. Genomic DNA extracted from each cell subset was distributed evenly over all wells of several immunoSEQ 96-well plates, and each plate served as one replicate. For sorted subsets, 150 to 250 ng of genomic DNA, equivalent to 25,000 to 35,000 T cell genomes, went into each replicate PCR. Purified libraries were quantified with a Qubit 3.0 fluorometer, sized on a Bioanalyzer 2100, and re-quantified with the KAPA Library Quantification kit. Every immunoSEQ 96-well plate was sequenced on a separate single-read 150-cycle Illumina NextSeq 550 flow cell. Concerning the study's data processing: Because only junctional sequences without quality scores were contained in the immunoSEQ output, filtering matching that applied to full-length reads could not be performed. To assign V/J genes and CDR3, sequences were annotated against IMGT germline references using PyIR, a Python wrapper for IgBLAST v1.9. Reads were filtered out if the reads had weak V/J assignments (E-value above 1e-6), no CDR3, stop codons, out-of-frame junctions, or ambiguous translated residues. V3J clonotypes were defined by identical inferred V gene, J gene, and CDR3 amino acid sequence. Percentage overlap between repertoires was calculated by dividing the number of shared unique clonotypes by the size of the smaller repertoire. Repertoire richness was assessed with RTK rarefaction, the Chao1 estimator, and Recon v2.1 estimates of unobserved clonotypes. Generation probabilities were computed with OLGA for all TCRbeta clonotypes obtained by the gDNA method from several donors. Held by TCRdb, this immuneACCESS table contains in-frame sequences only and omits some clones. Under half of the omission traces to an unresolved V gene where checked; the cause of the rest is unknown. For V, J and clone size, that table is used; D and trimming come from the DNA. In all, the sample holds more than 1,200,000 clones, and 98% of those were seen once. The ten largest account for about 0.4% of the sample.

V and J are trimmed by 11 bases and 0 bases, and the gene matches miss 4 bases of the junction. For CDR1 and CDR2, the germline V gene lists SNHLY and FYNNEI. From cysteine to phenylalanine, the CDR3 is 12 amino acids long. The only DNA kept is the CDR3, 36 bases in frame from the first base. The V and J segments used are TRBV2 and TRBJ2-7, and 7 junctional nucleotides match TRBD2. The TCR originated in a man aged 25 to 45 in good health. Sequenced sample: naive CD4+ T cells sorted from blood. Per the publication, the cell subset or site label means: CD45RA+ positively selected. The CDR3 reads as follows: CAAGDFSYEQYF. The nucleotides are TGTGCCGCGGGGGACTTCTCCTACGAGCAGTACTTC.